A single sample gave rise to the 17 T cell receptor beta chains below, sequenced in a study of identical twins (dated by TCRdb to between 2015 and 2016). Library creation used 5' RACE. Reads for this sample came from an Illumina HiSeq 2000. The public reads were quality trimmed at Q25 with fastp and then assembled into clones with MiXCR by TCRdb, keeping productive beta chains. A single entry per CDR3 protein holds the most common genes and DNA from its merged rows. This sample holds fewer than 250,000 distinct CDR3 sequences; around 6.9% were observed only once. The ten largest account for around 2.1% of the sample. These records were also assigned to another study, of yellow fever vaccine responses in identical twins.

Sequenced sample: memory (CD45RO+) T cells sorted from blood. The cell subset or site label on this specimen signifies: CD45RO+ enriched T cells. These receptor sequences come from a woman aged 18-29 years in good health.

The rearrangement joins TRBV7-2 to TRBJ2-5; 8 positions match TRBD2. The germline CDR1 and CDR2 sequences are SGHTA and FQGNSA. This CDR3 has 16 residues. With 6 bases clipped from V and 5 bases from J, the junction kept 14 bases outside the gene matches. The CDR3 sequence: CASSPTTRGGQETQYF. The CDR3, as DNA: TGTGCCAGCAGTCCTACAACCCGGGGGGGCCAGGAGACCCAGTACTTC.

The chain couples TRBV11-2 to TRBJ2-4; possible D gene TRBD1, 5 bases. Trimming removed 1 base at V and 6 bases at J, with 7 bases between. CDR1 and CDR2 from the germline V gene are SGHAT and FQNNGV. This CDR3 is 13 amino acids long. The CDR3 DNA reads as TGTGCCAGCAGCTTAGGCAGGGCAAACATTCAGTACTTC. Protein sequence: CASSLGRANIQYF.

This clonotype has a count of ten or more. The CDR3 protein is CASSTSGRTNEQFF. The CDR3, as DNA: TGTGCCAGCAGCACTAGCGGGAGGACCAATGAGCAGTTCTTC. This chain connects TRBV27 to TRBJ2-1; the match to TRBD2 covers 12 bases. J gave up 6 bases and V 6 bases, and 3 bases lay outside the gene matches. This CDR3 comprises 14 residues. The germline gives CDR1 MNHEY, CDR2 SMNVEV (reference sequence).

The chain employs TRBV4-3 and TRBJ2-2, with D unresolved. The V end was cut by 3 bases, the J end by 6 bases, with 8 bases between. Per germline, CDR1 LGHNA and CDR2 YSLEER. The CDR3 contains 13 residues. As DNA, the CDR3 is TGCGCCAGCAGCCAGTGGGAATCCGGGGAGCTGTTTTTT. This sequence encodes CASSQWESGELFF.

Many counts were recorded for this clonotype. This chain uses TRBV29-1 with TRBJ1-4; TRBD1 aligns across 9 bases. The ends lost 4 bases at V and 8 bases at J; junction bases unmatched: 11. The V gene's germline CDR1 is SQVTM and CDR2 ANQGSEA. The CDR3 is 15 amino acids. The CDR3 spells CSVGLTGGGREKLFF. DNA for the CDR3: TGCAGCGTTGGTTTGACAGGGGGAGGTCGGGAAAAACTGTTTTTT.

This clonotype occurred many times. The gene calls are TRBV20-1 and TRBJ2-2, with D possibly being TRBD2 (5 bases). The CDR3 spans 14 residues. Germline V gene lookup returns CDR1 DFQATT and CDR2 SNEGSKA (reference sequence). Trimming shortened V by 6 bases and J by 7 bases, and 18 bases separated the two germline ends. The CDR3 bases are TGCAGTGCGGCGGGCGGCCCTGTCCTCGGGGAGCTGTTTTTT. This encodes CSAAGGPVLGELFF.

This clonotype was seen many times. The chain joins TRBV11-1 to TRBJ2-7; no clear D gene. Germline V CDR1 and CDR2: SGHAT, FQDESV (reference sequence). Trimming took off 5 bases at V and 3 bases at J, with 20 bases between the two ends. The CDR3 loop spans 16 amino acids. The CDR3 region is CASSLGYGPFNYEQYF. The DNA for the CDR3 is TGTGCCAGCAGCCTAGGTTATGGACCTTTCAACTACGAGCAGTACTTC.

This clonotype has just a few counts. The CDR3 carries no conserved terminal phenylalanine or tryptophan, so it likely arises from a read error. This rearrangement joins TRBV5-1 to TRBJ2-7, with TRBD1 identical over 7 bases. Germline V gene data show CDR1 as SGHRS and CDR2 as YFSETQ. The V segment lost 0 bases and the J segment 5 bases; nucleotides outside the gene matches: 5. CDR3 length: 14 amino acids. CDR3 DNA sequence: TGCGCCAGCAGCTTGGGGACCACAGGGGACGAGCAGTACTTG. This sequence encodes CASSLGTTGDEQYL.

This clonotype was seen ten or more times. This chain connects TRBV12-3 or TRBV12-4 to TRBJ2-5, with D perhaps matching TRBD1 or TRBD2 (5 bases each). The CDR3 consists of 14 residues. Between the trimmed V and J ends, which lost 0 bases and 2 bases, there was a span of 7 bases. The CDR3 loop reads CASSLAGEQETQYF. CDR3 nucleotide sequence: TGTGCCAGCAGTTTAGCGGGGGAACAAGAGACCCAGTACTTC.

This chain joins TRBV20-1 and TRBJ2-5, with D unresolved. V lost 0 bases to trimming and J lost 3 bases, with 11 bases between them. CDR3 length: 14 residues. CDR1 is DFQATT, CDR2 SNEGSKA, per germline (reference sequence). CDR3 DNA: TGCAGTGCTAGAGATTGGTTGGATAAAGAGACCCAGTACTTC. Residues: CSARDWLDKETQYF.

The chain couples TRBV10-3 to TRBJ2-7; 11 bases line up with TRBD1. V dropped 3 bases and J dropped 4; count of bases not matched to a gene: 5. The CDR3 contains 15 residues. CDR1 is ENHRY and CDR2 is SYGVKD in the germline V gene. DNA for the CDR3: TGTGCCATCAGTGAATTGGACAGGGGGCAGTACGAGCAGTACTTC. It codes for CAISELDRGQYEQYF.

This clonotype was recorded at least ten times. The J gene is TRBJ2-7, the V gene TRBV20-1, with TRBD1 matching over 8 bases. The CDR3 sequence is 13 residues long. V dropped 4 bases and J dropped 2; count of bases not matched to a gene: 4. CDR1 DFQATT and CDR2 SNEGSKA come from the germline V gene (reference sequence). The CDR3 loop is CSAKGQGPYEQYF. CDR3 nucleotide sequence: TGCAGTGCTAAAGGACAGGGACCCTACGAGCAGTACTTC.

This clonotype came up many times. The chain has TRBV5-1 and TRBJ1-5; tentative D call: TRBD1 (5 bases). Trimming shortened V by 0 bases and J by 3 bases, and 10 bases separated the two germline ends. CDR1 and CDR2 (germline): SGHRS, YFSETQ. The CDR3 extends over 15 amino acids. The chain's CDR3 is CASSLGDGHNQPQHF. The CDR3 nucleotides are TGCGCCAGCAGCTTGGGGGACGGACACAATCAGCCCCAGCATTTT.

This clonotype was recorded many times. This chain uses TRBV29-1 with TRBJ2-3; D unclear. V was pared by 3 bases and J by 4 bases, with 5 bases between. Per the germline V gene, CDR1 is SQVTM and CDR2 is ANQGSEA. CDR3 length: 11 residues. CDR3 region: CSVENSDTQYF. The CDR3 region has the DNA TGCAGCGTTGAGAACTCAGATACGCAGTATTTT.

The rearrangement joins TRBV18 to TRBJ1-2, with TRBD1 as a possible D gene (6 bases). The CDR3 runs 14 residues. The V gene lost 2 bases and the J gene lost 8 bases, with 15 bases spanning the gap. CDR1 and CDR2 from the germline V gene are KGHSH and LQKENI. In DNA, the CDR3 is TGTGCCAGCTCACCAAAAAGACAGGATAACGGCTACACCTTC. Protein product: CASSPKRQDNGYTF. Based on the CDR3 plus reference TRBV18 and TRBJ1-2, the full variable domain is NAGVMQNPRHLVRRRGQEARLRCSPMKGHSHVYWYRQLPEEGLKFMVYLQKENIIDESGMPKERFSAEFPKEGPSILRIQQVVRGDSAAYFCASSPKRQDNGYTFGSGTRLTVV.

This clonotype came up many times. V gene TRBV5-1 combines with J gene TRBJ2-1, with 12 bases aligning to TRBD2. CDR3 size: 15 residues. Germline assignment: CDR1 SGHRS and CDR2 YFSETQ. Unmatched junction bases numbered 8, after V lost 4 bases and J lost 9 bases. The DNA of the CDR3 is TGCGCCAGCAGCATGACTAGCGGGAGTTACGTTGAGCAGTTCTTC. This translates into CASSMTSGSYVEQFF.

V and J are TRBV10-1 and TRBJ2-5; D ambiguous. The V and J ends lost 0 bases and 1 base respectively, with 9 bases between them. The CDR3 extends over 15 amino acids. The V gene's germline CDR1 is WNHNN and CDR2 SYGVQD (reference sequence). The CDR3 here is CASSESKGLQETQYF. CDR3 nucleotides: TGCGCCAGCAGTGAGTCGAAAGGCCTCCAAGAGACCCAGTACTTC.